The clone carrying this TCR beta chain was picked up one time. This record belongs to a study of blood T cell repertoires in COVID-19. Study in general: The study drew acute and convalescent COVID-19 samples from the United States, Italy and Spain. From T cells, B-cell-depleted T cells, or PBMCs came the material, which was cDNA or gDNA.

With 5 bases clipped from V and 4 bases from J, the junction kept 5 bases outside the gene matches. This CDR3 contains 14 residues. Germline CDR1 SNHLY, CDR2 FYNNEI. Sequencing was performed with immunoSEQ multiplex PCR; in TCRdb, only in-frame clones are kept and a portion is missing. The table lists about 30,000 clones, about 90% of them singletons. Sequencing was performed on peripheral blood. This chain joins TRBV2 and TRBJ2-5; the match to TRBD1 covers 9 bases. The sequence was obtained from a human donor in a cohort sampled during active COVID-19. Here the CDR3 DNA reads TGTGCCAGCAGTTCGGGACAGGGCGCAGAGACCCAGTACTTC. This gives the protein CASSSGQGAETQYF.